A selection of T cell receptor beta chains follows, all from one sample in a study of T cell responses to AZD1222 COVID-19 vaccine. Repertoires were generated with immunoSEQ multiplex PCR, while TCRdb's copy carries only in-frame clones and drops some. The data show roughly 97,000 clones, around nine tenths seen once. Material: peripheral blood, obtained on day 0 of AZD1222 vaccination. These receptors all stem from an adult in good health. Each CDR3 is given with its conserved first and last residue. A D gene is named only where the DNA matches it firmly. A clone size is listed for some rows: how often the clone was seen (once, few, many), or a class if it is expanded.

clone size: .
J gene: TRBJ1-3
V gene: TRBV18
D gene: TRBD1
CDR3 DNA: TGTGCCAGCTCACCCCGTTCCCAGGGGGCCCACTCTGGAAACACCATATATTTT
CDR3 protein: CASSPRSQGAHSGNTIYF

clone size: once
J gene: TRBJ1-4
V gene: TRBV6-2/TRBV6-3
D gene: .
CDR3 DNA: TGTGCCAGCAGTACTCGACAGTTGACTAATGAAAAACTGTTTTTT
CDR3 protein: CASSTRQLTNEKLFF

clone size: .
J gene: TRBJ1-2
V gene: TRBV14
D gene: .
CDR3 DNA: TGTGCCAGCAGCCAAGTTACGGGGGACGCTGGCTACACCTTC
CDR3 protein: CASSQVTGDAGYTF

clone size: .
J gene: TRBJ1-2
V gene: TRBV6-5
D gene: TRBD1
CDR3 DNA: TGTGCCAGCAGTCCCGGACAGGCTAACTATGGCTACACCTTC
CDR3 protein: CASSPGQANYGYTF

clone size: .
J gene: TRBJ2-5
V gene: TRBV14
D gene: .
CDR3 DNA: TGTGCCAGCAGCGCGACGGGTCTGGAGACCCAGTACTTC
CDR3 protein: CASSATGLETQYF

clone size: .
J gene: TRBJ1-2
V gene: TRBV2
D gene: .
CDR3 DNA: TGTGCCAGCACCCGGGAAAGCAACGGCTATGGCTACACCTTC
CDR3 protein: CASTRESNGYGYTF

clone size: .
J gene: TRBJ2-4
V gene: TRBV18
D gene: TRBD2
CDR3 DNA: TGTGCCAGCTCACCACGGGTTAGCGGGGGCCCCCGGGACATTCAGTACTTC
CDR3 protein: CASSPRVSGGPRDIQYF

clone size: few
J gene: TRBJ1-6
V gene: TRBV19
D gene: .
CDR3 DNA: TGTGCCAGTAGTATAGACCCCGGTTCACCCCTCCACTTT
CDR3 protein: CASSIDPGSPLHF

clone size: .
J gene: TRBJ1-1
V gene: TRBV28
D gene: .
CDR3 DNA: TGTGCCAGCAGTTTCGCGGAGAACACTGAAGCTTTCTTT
CDR3 protein: CASSFAENTEAFF

clone size: .
J gene: TRBJ1-3
V gene: TRBV11-2
D gene: TRBD1
CDR3 DNA: TGTGCCAGCAGCTTGACAGGGCTAAGGGACACCATATATTTT
CDR3 protein: CASSLTGLRDTIYF

clone size: .
J gene: TRBJ1-1
V gene: TRBV6-2/TRBV6-3
D gene: .
CDR3 DNA: TGTGCCAGCAGTTCGACAGGATACACTGAAGCTTTCTTT
CDR3 protein: CASSSTGYTEAFF

clone size: .
J gene: TRBJ1-3
V gene: TRBV7-3
D gene: .
CDR3 DNA: TGTGCCAGCAGCCTCCGAGGGGCTTTCGAAACTCCTAATACTGGAAACACCATATATTTT
CDR3 protein: CASSLRGAFETPNTGNTIYF

clone size: .
J gene: TRBJ2-3
V gene: TRBV15
D gene: .
CDR3 DNA: TGTGCCACCAGCAGAGATCCGGACCCCCGGAAGGATACGCAGTATTTT
CDR3 protein: CATSRDPDPRKDTQYF

clone size: once
J gene: TRBJ1-5
V gene: TRBV19
D gene: .
CDR3 DNA: TGTGCCAGTAGTATTGGGAGTGGATATCAGCCCCAGCATTTT
CDR3 protein: CASSIGSGYQPQHF

clone size: .
J gene: TRBJ2-3
V gene: TRBV21-1
D gene: .
CDR3 DNA: TGTGCCCGACCCGCGCCGGCCACAGATACGCAGTATTTT
CDR3 protein: CARPAPATDTQYF

clone size: .
J gene: TRBJ2-3
V gene: TRBV9
D gene: TRBD2
CDR3 DNA: TGTGCCAGCTGCGGGGGAGCGAGGGATACGCAGTATTTT
CDR3 protein: CASCGGARDTQYF

clone size: once
J gene: TRBJ2-7
V gene: TRBV13
D gene: .
CDR3 DNA: TGTGCCAGCAGCTTGAAGCTAACCTACGAGCAGTACTTC
CDR3 protein: CASSLKLTYEQYF

clone size: .
J gene: TRBJ1-3
V gene: TRBV28
D gene: TRBD1
CDR3 DNA: TGTGCCAGTCTTACAGGGGGGCGGGGAAACACCATATATTTT
CDR3 protein: CASLTGGRGNTIYF

clone size: once
J gene: TRBJ1-2
V gene: TRBV5-1
D gene: TRBD1
CDR3 DNA: TGCGCCAGCAGCCGTGGGACAGGGGACTCTAACTATGGCTACACCTTC
CDR3 protein: CASSRGTGDSNYGYTF

clone size: few
J gene: TRBJ2-7
V gene: TRBV12-3/TRBV12-4
D gene: TRBD1
CDR3 DNA: TGTGCCAGCAGTTCCAGGGGGATCTACGAGCAGTACTTC
CDR3 protein: CASSSRGIYEQYF

clone size: .
J gene: TRBJ2-3
V gene: TRBV27
D gene: .
CDR3 DNA: TGTGCCAGCAGTTTAGATTCAGGGAGCACAGATACGCAGTATTTT
CDR3 protein: CASSLDSGSTDTQYF

clone size: .
J gene: TRBJ1-2
V gene: TRBV15
D gene: .
CDR3 DNA: TGTGCCACTACCGCCCGGCGGGGACAACCCTATGGCTACACCTTC
CDR3 protein: CATTARRGQPYGYTF

clone size: .
J gene: TRBJ1-4
V gene: TRBV24-1
D gene: .
CDR3 DNA: TGTGCCACCAGTGATCTGATGCGCGAAGGGAACTGGAGGGAAAAACTGTTTTTT
CDR3 protein: CATSDLMREGNWREKLFF